This T cell receptor (beta chain) was identified in a study of immune evolution from preneoplasia to lung adenocarcinoma. Study background: HLA loss of heterozygosity: under 7.5% AIS, around 16% MIA, about 32% ADC, none AAH.

Assay: immunoSEQ multiplex PCR; the TCRdb copy retains only in-frame clones and omits some. The sample includes about 2,200 clones, about four fifths seen only once; the top ten take 10%. The CDR3 extends over 16 amino acids. The V and J ends lost 1 base and 4 bases respectively, with 14 bases between them. Germline V gene data show CDR1 as SEHNR and CDR2 as FQNEAQ (reference sequence). The chain combines TRBV7-9 with TRBJ2-1; possibly TRBD2 for D (6 bases). Sequenced sample: FFPE lung adenocarcinoma in situ tissue. The receptor was derived from a person aged 70 to 85 with lung adenocarcinoma. The CDR3 DNA sequence: TGTGCCAGCAGCTTAGAACCCCGTGCGGGGTACAATGAGCAGTTCTTC. Protein: CASSLEPRAGYNEQFF.